The 21 T cell receptor beta chains below were found in one sample sequenced in a study of T cells after yellow fever vaccination. TCRdb processed the 5' RACE reads anew with MiXCR; each CDR3 protein has one entry. This table has over 300,000 distinct CDR3 sequences, about 4% appearing once. The specimen was PBMCs, collected 5 days after the yellow fever booster vaccination. The receptor set was obtained from a young man who received the YFV17D yellow fever vaccine.

This clonotype has at least ten counts. The chain carries TRBV7-3 and TRBJ2-3; D is ambiguous. V lost 5 bases and J lost 2, with 14 bases in between. The CDR3 extends over 15 amino acids. CDR1 and CDR2 (germline): SGHTA, FQGTGA. As DNA, the CDR3 is TGTGCCAGCAGCCCATACACCGGTCCCACAGATACGCAGTATTTT. Encoded protein: CASSPYTGPTDTQYF.

V usage is TRBV13 and J usage is TRBJ2-1, with 12 bases aligning to TRBD1. CDR1 is PRHDT, CDR2 FYEKMQ, per germline (reference sequence). The CDR3 runs 16 residues. J was trimmed by 8 bases and V by 0 bases; bases with no gene match: 5. For the CDR3, the DNA is TGTGCCAGCAGCTTAGGAGGGACAGGGGGCGTGTATGAGCAGTTCTTC. Its translation is CASSLGGTGGVYEQFF.

This clonotype has more than one count but fewer than ten. CDR3 amino acids: CSGVGLRVDTQYF. CDR3 nucleotides: TGCAGTGGGGTGGGCCTTCGGGTGGATACGCAGTATTTT. The chain recombines TRBV20-1 with TRBJ2-3; D not resolved. Germline CDR1 reads DFQATT; CDR2 reads SNEGSKA (reference sequence). V was shortened by 7 bases and J by 6 bases, with 17 bases between the two germline ends. This CDR3 contains 13 residues.

This rearrangement joins TRBV12-3 or TRBV12-4 to TRBJ1-4; D not certain. V was trimmed by 3 bases and J by 7 bases, leaving 12 bases between them. This CDR3 region has 14 residues. The CDR3 here is CASSLGRSSEKLFF. The CDR3 bases are TGTGCCAGCAGTTTGGGGAGGTCTAGTGAAAAACTGTTTTTT.

This clonotype was observed a few times. The chain joins TRBV19 to TRBJ1-1; D gene unclear. Per germline, CDR1 LNHDA and CDR2 SQIVND (reference sequence). The CDR3 has 13 amino acids. V shed 7 bases and J shed 0 bases, with 9 bases lying between them. This CDR3 is CASIPHLNTEAFF. The CDR3 region has the DNA TGTGCCAGTATCCCACATCTGAACACTGAAGCTTTCTTT.

The sample holds many counts of this clonotype. The CDR3 is CASSPGQRNEAFF. DNA for the CDR3: TGTGCCAGCAGTCCTGGACAGCGAAATGAAGCTTTCTTT. This chain links TRBV6-1 with TRBJ1-1; the D gene is possibly TRBD1 (6 bases). This CDR3 is 13 amino acids long. The germline V and J ends were trimmed by 5 bases and 7 bases, with 14 bases remaining between them. CDR1 is MNHNS, CDR2 SASEGT, per germline.

This clonotype was found a few times. The V and J genes are TRBV20-1 and TRBJ2-7, with TRBD1 as a possible D gene (6 bases). The ends were cut back, 6 bases at V and 3 bases at J, with 15 bases in the middle. The CDR3 covers 13 residues. Per the germline V gene, CDR1 is DFQATT and CDR2 is SNEGSKA (reference sequence). CDR3 nucleotides: TGCAGTGCCACCGGGACAACCGACTACGAGCAGTACTTC. It encodes CSATGTTDYEQYF.

The gene calls are TRBV6-6 and TRBJ1-2, with TRBD1 identical over 11 bases. This CDR3 has 17 amino acids. Germline CDR1 reads MNHNY; CDR2 reads SVGAGI (reference sequence). Unmatched junction bases numbered 14, after V lost 6 bases and J lost 5 bases. The CDR3 DNA follows: TGTGCCAGCAGCCCCTGGACAGGGGGCGGCCGTGGGTATGGCTACACCTTC. It translates to CASSPWTGGGRGYGYTF.

In this sample, this clonotype turned up many times. The rearrangement links TRBV29-1 to TRBJ2-3, with TRBD2 matching over 10 bases. The V gene end was trimmed by 5 bases and the J gene end by 3 bases; junction bases not matched to a gene: 14. Germline CDR1 is SQVTM and CDR2 is ANQGSEA. This CDR3 comprises 17 residues. The CDR3 region has the DNA TGCAGCGTTAAGGGTGTCAGCGGGGGGGCCTGGACAGATACGCAGTATTTT. Encoded protein: CSVKGVSGGAWTDTQYF.

The gene calls are TRBV6-5 and TRBJ2-7, with D possibly being TRBD1 or TRBD2 (6 bases each). The germline CDR1 and CDR2 sequences are MNHEY and SVGAGI. V lost 2 bases to trimming and J lost 5 bases, with 13 bases between them. The CDR3 length is 14 residues. The CDR3 nucleotides read TGTGCCAGCAGTTACGGAGGGGGGATGGACGAGCAGTACTTC. Amino acid sequence: CASSYGGGMDEQYF.

The chain is built from TRBV12-3 or TRBV12-4 and TRBJ1-5; D gene ambiguous. This CDR3 is 15 amino acids long. Trimming took 4 bases from V and 0 from J, leaving 10 bases between them. The CDR3 loop is CASSSNSYSNQPQHF. Written as DNA, the CDR3 is TGTGCCAGCAGTTCAAACAGTTATAGCAATCAGCCCCAGCATTTT.

This clonotype showed up just a few times. V usage is TRBV7-2 and J usage is TRBJ2-3; a weak D match, TRBD1 (6 bases). With 5 bases removed from V and 10 bases from J, the gap between germline ends came to 22 bases. This CDR3 is 15 amino acids long. Germline lookup yields CDR1 SGHTA and CDR2 FQGNSA. The CDR3 DNA reads as TGTGCCAGCAGCCGAAGGGGGACGCAGCAAGGACCGCAGTATTTT. Its protein product is CASSRRGTQQGPQYF.

The V gene is TRBV5-1, the J gene TRBJ1-6; D possibly corresponds to TRBD1 (5 bases). CDR1 is SGHRS, CDR2 YFSETQ, per germline. Trimming removed 4 bases from V and 12 bases from J, with 17 bases in between. The CDR3 totals 14 residues. The CDR3 bases are TGCGCCAGCAGCCCGGTCGGGGGTTCGGGACCCCTCCACTTT. Its translation: CASSPVGGSGPLHF.

This clonotype has ten or more counts. The chain links TRBV29-1 to TRBJ1-2; 7 bases are shared with TRBD1. The CDR3 totals 12 residues. The germline gives CDR1 SQVTM, CDR2 ANQGSEA. V lost 7 bases, J lost 7 bases, and 9 bases stayed unmatched. CDR3 in DNA: TGCAGCGCGATACCCGGGACAGCTGGCTACACCTTC. Protein sequence: CSAIPGTAGYTF.

This clonotype has ten or more counts. V is TRBV12-3 or TRBV12-4 and J is TRBJ1-6; D uncertain. This CDR3 region has 13 residues. V lost 2 bases and J 8 bases, leaving 7 bases between the germline ends. The CDR3 protein is CASSLIQDSPLHF. The CDR3 coding sequence is TGTGCCAGCAGTTTAATTCAGGATTCACCCCTCCACTTT.

This clonotype was counted a few times. This rearrangement joins TRBV2 to TRBJ1-1, with 7 bases matching TRBD1. The junction had 6 bases not matched to a gene; V was cut back by 7 bases and J by 1 base. The CDR3 contains 14 residues. The germline gives CDR1 SNHLY, CDR2 FYNNEI. CDR3 in amino acids: CASKVGGRNTEAFF. DNA for the CDR3: TGTGCCAGCAAGGTAGGGGGCCGGAACACTGAAGCTTTCTTT.

This clonotype came up a few times. The CDR3 sequence: CASSLGQAEMMNTEAFF. The CDR3 coding sequence is TGTGCCAGCAGCTTAGGACAGGCGGAAATGATGAACACTGAAGCTTTCTTT. This sequence joins TRBV7-6 and TRBJ1-1; tentatively, D is TRBD1 (6 bases). Germline loops: CDR1 SGHVS, CDR2 FNYEAQ. There are 17 residues in the CDR3. With 1 base removed from V and 0 bases from J, the gap between germline ends came to 15 bases.

V is TRBV6-1 and J is TRBJ2-7; no definite D call. CDR1 is MNHNS, CDR2 SASEGT, per germline. The CDR3 length is 14 residues. Between the trimmed V and J ends, which lost 5 bases and 2 bases, there was a span of 13 bases. The CDR3 loop reads CASSYDRVAYEQYV. The CDR3 DNA sequence: TGTGCCAGCAGTTATGACCGGGTCGCCTACGAGCAGTACGTC.

This clonotype was detected a few times. V and J are TRBV4-1 and TRBJ1-1; 9 bases are shared with TRBD1. V shed 1 base and J 8 bases; nucleotides not matched to a gene: 8. This CDR3 comprises 15 residues. Germline V gene data show CDR1 as MGHRA and CDR2 as YSYEKL. CDR3 in amino acids: CASSQVRLGQGEAFF. CDR3 coding DNA: TGCGCCAGCAGCCAAGTGAGGTTGGGACAGGGCGAAGCTTTCTTT.

This clonotype was picked up a small number of times. The chain joins TRBV18 to TRBJ2-5; 8 bases are shared with TRBD1. Germline V CDR1 and CDR2: KGHSH, LQKENI. The J segment lost 7 bases and the V segment lost 3 bases, leaving 4 bases of the junction unmatched. This CDR3 has 13 residues. The CDR3, as DNA: TGTGCCAGCTCACCCGGACAGGGCACGACCCAGTACTTC. This codes for CASSPGQGTTQYF.

This clonotype was detected many times. The V gene is TRBV12-3 or TRBV12-4, the J gene TRBJ2-7; a weak D match, TRBD1 (5 bases). V was shortened by 8 bases and J by 4 bases, with 9 bases between the two germline ends. This CDR3 region has 11 residues. The CDR3 DNA reads as TGTGCCAGCGGTTCAGGGTACGAGCAGTACTTC. Its translation: CASGSGYEQYF.